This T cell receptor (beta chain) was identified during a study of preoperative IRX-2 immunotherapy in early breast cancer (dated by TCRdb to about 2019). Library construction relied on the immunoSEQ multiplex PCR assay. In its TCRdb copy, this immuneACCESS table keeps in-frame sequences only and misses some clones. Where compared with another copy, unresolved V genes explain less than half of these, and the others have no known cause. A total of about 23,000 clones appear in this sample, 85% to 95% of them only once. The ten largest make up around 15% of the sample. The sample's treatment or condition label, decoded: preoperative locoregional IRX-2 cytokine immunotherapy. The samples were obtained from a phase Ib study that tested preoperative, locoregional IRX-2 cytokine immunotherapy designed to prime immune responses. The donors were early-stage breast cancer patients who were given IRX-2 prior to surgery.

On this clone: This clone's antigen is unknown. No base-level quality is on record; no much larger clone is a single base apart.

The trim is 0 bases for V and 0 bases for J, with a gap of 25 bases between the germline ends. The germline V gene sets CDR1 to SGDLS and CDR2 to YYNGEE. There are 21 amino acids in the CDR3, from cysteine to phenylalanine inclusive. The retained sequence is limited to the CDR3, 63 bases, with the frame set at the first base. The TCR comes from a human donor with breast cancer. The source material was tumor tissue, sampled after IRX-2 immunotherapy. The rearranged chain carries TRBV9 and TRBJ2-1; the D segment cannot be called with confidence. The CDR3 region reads CASSVASLGPAAGSSYNEQFF. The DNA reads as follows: TGTGCCAGCAGCGTAGCCAGCTTAGGGCCGGCGGCTGGCAGCTCCTACAATGAGCAGTTCTTC.